This TCR beta chain derives from a study of blood T cell repertoires in COVID-19. On the study more broadly: T cells, B-cell-depleted T cells, or PBMCs provided the cDNA or gDNA that served as material.

The CDR3 consists of 19 residues. Looked up from germline, CDR1 is SGHVS and CDR2 is FNYEAQ. Unmatched junction bases numbered 15, after V lost 5 bases and J lost 2 bases. The data were produced by immunoSEQ multiplex PCR, yet TCRdb's version contains in-frame clones alone and is incomplete. The sample includes some 290,000 clones, roughly 79% seen only once; the top ten take under 3%. V is TRBV7-6 and J is TRBJ2-7; 13 nucleotides line up with TRBD2. This TCR came from a woman aged 55 to 70 with active or convalescent COVID-19. Material: peripheral blood. Here the CDR3 DNA reads TGTGCCAGCAGCCTCCGGACTAGCGGGGGCCCCGTGGGGACCTACGAGCAGTACTTC. This sequence encodes CASSLRTSGGPVGTYEQYF.